Below, 23 T cell receptor beta chains from the same sample are listed, as sequenced in a study of OX40 agonist ivuxolimab in advanced cancers. Library preparation used the immunoSEQ multiplex PCR assay. The table comes from immuneACCESS by way of TCRdb, which keeps in-frame sequences with V and J called. Part of the clones is missing from these tables; in studies checked, under half for an unresolved V gene and the rest for unknown reasons. Counted in this sample were some 48,000 clones; about four fifths of them appeared once. The ten largest clonotypes hold about 1.9% of the sample. Specimen: CD4+ or CD8+ T cells sorted from blood, collected in a trial of the OX40 agonist ivuxolimab. These receptors were collected from an adult with an advanced solid tumor such as melanoma, head and neck, liver or kidney cancer.

The rearrangement uses TRBV7-6 and TRBJ2-5; TRBD2 aligns across 8 bases. The germline gives CDR1 SGHVS, CDR2 FNYEAQ. V shed 5 bases and J 3 bases; nucleotides not matched to a gene: 8. The CDR3 extends over 15 amino acids. The CDR3 DNA reads TGTGCCAGCAGCCTTTCACCGGGGGGGAAAGAGACCCAGTACTTC. It encodes CASSLSPGGKETQYF.

Regarding this clone: Different DNA sequences within this sample yield the same CDR3. The chain couples TRBV6-1 to TRBJ2-7; D is unresolved. V was shortened by 5 bases and J by 4 bases, with 6 bases between the two germline ends. This CDR3 contains 11 residues. Germline CDR1 and CDR2: MNHNS and SASEGT. The chain's CDR3 is CASSTGYEQYF. CDR3 in DNA: TGTGCCAGCAGTACCGGGTACGAGCAGTACTTC.

V and J are TRBV4-2 and TRBJ2-2; 11 bases fit TRBD2. CDR1 is LGHNA, CDR2 YNFKEQ, per germline. The CDR3 is made up of 17 amino acids. After removal of 0 bases from V and 4 bases from J, the junction contained 4 bases not matched to a gene. The CDR3 DNA reads as TGTGCCAGCAGCCAAGAGGAACTAGCGGGAGCCACCGGGGAGCTGTTTTTT. Translation gives CASSQEELAGATGELFF.

V gene TRBV2 combines with J gene TRBJ2-2, with D maybe TRBD1 (6 bases). Germline values: CDR1 SNHLY, CDR2 FYNNEI. The CDR3 runs to 13 residues. Trimming took 4 bases from V and 8 from J, leaving 11 bases between them. The CDR3 DNA is TGTGCCAGCAGTGCTCACAGGGATGGGGAGCTGTTTTTT. It yields the protein CASSAHRDGELFF.

The chain recombines TRBV5-1 with TRBJ2-1, with D unresolved. The CDR3 has 17 residues. The V end lost 5 bases, the J end lost 0 bases, and 18 bases lay between the germline ends. Germline V CDR1 and CDR2: SGHRS, YFSETQ. CDR3 bases: TGCGCCAGCAGTTCCTCGAGCAGTGCGTTCTCCTACAATGAGCAGTTCTTC. The encoded protein is CASSSSSSAFSYNEQFF.

The chain uses TRBV7-9 and TRBJ2-7; 9 bases align to TRBD2. The CDR3 totals 17 residues. The V segment lost 5 bases and the J segment 1 base; nucleotides outside the gene matches: 12. Germline CDR1 reads SEHNR; CDR2 reads FQNEAQ (reference sequence). This chain's CDR3 is CASSIIGGREGSYEQYF. Here the CDR3 DNA reads TGTGCCAGCAGCATTATCGGCGGGAGGGAGGGGTCCTACGAGCAGTACTTC. Supplemented by reference TRBV7-9 and TRBJ2-7, the full variable domain reads DTGVSQNPRHKITKRGQNVTFRCDPISEHNRLYWYRQTLGQGPEFLTYFQNEAQLEKSRLLSDRFSAERPKGSFSTLEIQRTEQGDSAMYLCASSIIGGREGSYEQYFGPGTRLTVT.

This clone is a singleton in its sample. The chain couples TRBV6-1 to TRBJ2-3, with D perhaps assigned TRBD1 or TRBD2 (5 bases each). Per the germline V gene, CDR1 is MNHNS and CDR2 is SASEGT. V lost 2 bases, J lost 1 base, and 16 bases lay in between. This CDR3 spans 17 amino acids. CDR3 amino acids: CASSELAGRAGTDTQYF. DNA for the CDR3: TGTGCCAGCAGTGAACTCGCGGGCAGGGCGGGCACAGATACGCAGTATTTT.

This sequence joins TRBV30 and TRBJ1-5, with D uncertain. The CDR3 length is 14 residues. Per the germline V gene, CDR1 is GTSNPN and CDR2 is SVGIG (reference sequence). The ends were cut back, 4 bases at V and 4 bases at J, with 14 bases in the middle. CDR3 in DNA: TGTGCCTGGACTCCCACGCGGGGTAATCAGCCCCAGCATTTT. Its protein product is CAWTPTRGNQPQHF.

In regard to this clone: The junction shows a germline mismatch at one end, possibly a read error. V and J are TRBV6-4 and TRBJ2-2; D is perhaps TRBD2 (5 bases). This CDR3 contains 12 residues. The germline CDR1 and CDR2 sequences are MRHNA and SNTAGT. The CDR3 loop is CASSDPDRGAVF. The CDR3 nucleotides read TGTGCCAGCAGTGACCCGGACCGGGGAGCTGTTTTT.

The chain combines TRBV10-1 with TRBJ2-2; maybe TRBD1 (6 bases). The length of the CDR3 is 15 residues. The V gene lost 8 bases and the J gene lost 1 base, with 14 bases spanning the gap. From germline, CDR1 is WNHNN and CDR2 SYGVQD (reference sequence). The CDR3 DNA reads as TGCGCCAGCCCCCTTGGACAGAGGAACACCGGGGAGCTGTTTTTT. Its protein product is CASPLGQRNTGELFF.

J is TRBJ2-3 and V is TRBV15, with unresolved D. This CDR3 is 16 amino acids long. Trimming took 0 bases from V and 4 from J, leaving 14 bases between them. CDR1 is LNHNV, CDR2 YYDKDF, per germline (reference sequence). The CDR3 is CATSRDKGLPPDTQYF. The CDR3 region has the DNA TGTGCCACCAGCAGAGATAAGGGCCTACCCCCAGATACGCAGTATTTT.

This CDR3 is CASSPGQGSSEKLFF. The CDR3 coding sequence is TGTGCCAGCAGTCCAGGGCAGGGTTCTAGTGAAAAACTGTTTTTT. The rearrangement links TRBV2 to TRBJ1-4; tentatively, D is TRBD1 (5 bases). The CDR3 loop spans 15 amino acids. Per the germline V gene, CDR1 is SNHLY and CDR2 is FYNNEI. The V and J ends lost 5 bases and 7 bases respectively, with 17 bases between them.

This clone has only a few counts. The genes are TRBV20-1 and TRBJ1-1, with D uncertain. The V end lost 6 bases, the J end lost 3 bases, and 8 bases lay between the germline ends. This CDR3 spans 11 amino acids. Per the germline V gene, CDR1 is DFQATT and CDR2 is SNEGSKA (reference sequence). The DNA for the CDR3 is TGCAGTGCAAGAAGGGACACTGAAGCTTTCTTT. Protein product: CSARRDTEAFF.

This chain connects TRBV5-1 to TRBJ1-1; no definite D call. CDR3 length: 13 residues. Per the germline V gene, CDR1 is SGHRS and CDR2 is YFSETQ. The V and J ends lost 3 bases and 11 bases respectively, with 17 bases between them. For the CDR3, the DNA is TGCGCCAGCAGCTCCCCTGAAAGGTCCACTGCTTTCTTT. Amino acids: CASSSPERSTAFF.

The chain recombines TRBV6-6 with TRBJ1-2; D not certain. The CDR3 contains 14 residues. Germline lookup yields CDR1 MNHNY and CDR2 SVGAGI (reference sequence). V lost 6 bases, J lost 2 bases, and 13 bases lay in between. As DNA, the CDR3 is TGTGCCAGCAGGTCACTGCTAATAAACTATGGCTACACCTTC. Amino acids: CASRSLLINYGYTF.

The V gene is TRBV2, the J gene TRBJ1-4; D is unclear. CDR1 and CDR2 (germline): SNHLY, FYNNEI. Trimming removed 7 bases at V and 8 bases at J, with 8 bases between. CDR3 size: 11 residues. CDR3 DNA: TGTGCCAGCACAGTGGAAGAAAAACTGTTTTTT. Protein sequence: CASTVEEKLFF.

The V and J genes are TRBV6-1 and TRBJ2-4, with D maybe TRBD1 (6 bases). The V end was cut by 6 bases, the J end by 5 bases, with 11 bases between. The CDR3 spans 13 residues. CDR1 and CDR2 from the germline V gene are MNHNS and SASEGT. Written as DNA, the CDR3 is TGTGCCAGCAGACAGGGTGTGGAAAACATTCAGTACTTC. This sequence encodes CASRQGVENIQYF.

In its sample, this clone was seen once. The chain joins TRBV7-8 to TRBJ2-2; TRBD2 aligns across 8 bases. CDR3 length equals 15 residues. V lost 3 bases to trimming and J lost 8 bases; unmatched junction nucleotides: 8. Germline CDR1 reads SGHVS; CDR2 reads FQNEAQ. This CDR3 reads CASSLIAGSKGELFF. The CDR3 DNA reads as TGTGCCAGCAGCTTGATAGCGGGAAGCAAAGGGGAGCTGTTTTTT. Supplemented by reference TRBV7-8 and TRBJ2-2, the full variable domain reads GAGVSQSPRYKVAKRGQDVALRCDPISGHVSLFWYQQALGQGPEFLTYFQNEAQLDKSGLPSDRFFAERPEGSVSTLKIQRTQQEDSAVYLCASSLIAGSKGELFFGEGSRLTVL.

J is TRBJ1-5 and V is TRBV4-3; the match to TRBD1 covers 7 bases. The trim removed 3 bases at V and 5 bases at J, leaving 1 base unmatched. Germline CDR1 LGHNA, CDR2 YSLEER. This CDR3 has 13 residues. CDR3 sequence: CASSQDRYQPQHF. The CDR3 DNA is TGCGCCAGCAGCCAGGACAGGTATCAGCCCCAGCATTTT.

This clone was seen once. The J gene is TRBJ1-1, the V gene TRBV7-8; D uncertain. Trimming left V 5 bases short and J 3 bases short, with 10 bases between. The CDR3 totals 13 residues. Germline V CDR1 and CDR2: SGHVS, FQNEAQ. The CDR3 is CASSRHRDTEAFF. In nucleotides, the CDR3 is TGTGCCAGCAGCCGTCACCGGGACACTGAAGCTTTCTTT.

The chain couples TRBV27 to TRBJ1-4; D unresolved. The CDR3 has 16 amino acids. The germline gives CDR1 MNHEY, CDR2 SMNVEV (reference sequence). Trimming took off 5 bases at V and 0 bases at J, with 13 bases between the two ends. CDR3 nucleotide sequence: TGTGCCAGCAGTCCCCAGAGGCAGGCAACTAATGAAAAACTGTTTTTT. This codes for CASSPQRQATNEKLFF. The full variable domain, rest sourced from reference TRBV27 and TRBJ1-4, is EAQVTQNPRYLITVTGKKLTVTCSQNMNHEYMSWYRQDPGLGLRQIYYSMNVEVTDKGDVPEGYKVSRKEKRNFPLILESPSPNQTSLYFCASSPQRQATNEKLFFGSGTQLSVL.

This chain joins TRBV4-3 and TRBJ2-5, with TRBD2 matching over 11 bases. CDR1 and CDR2 (germline): LGHNA, YSLEER. The V and J ends lost 0 bases and 5 bases, in that order; junction bases with no gene match: 8. CDR3 length: 17 residues. CDR3 loop: CASSQEVAGGRWETQYF. In DNA form, the CDR3 reads TGCGCCAGCAGCCAAGAGGTAGCGGGAGGGCGATGGGAGACCCAGTACTTC.

V gene TRBV29-1 combines with J gene TRBJ2-5; 12 bases agree with TRBD2. This CDR3 has 18 residues. Germline loops: CDR1 SQVTM, CDR2 ANQGSEA. The junction had 13 bases not matched to a gene; V was cut back by 2 bases and J by 3 bases. This chain's CDR3 is CSVERLAGGVRGKETQYF. CDR3 bases: TGCAGCGTTGAAAGGCTAGCGGGAGGGGTGAGAGGGAAAGAGACCCAGTACTTC.